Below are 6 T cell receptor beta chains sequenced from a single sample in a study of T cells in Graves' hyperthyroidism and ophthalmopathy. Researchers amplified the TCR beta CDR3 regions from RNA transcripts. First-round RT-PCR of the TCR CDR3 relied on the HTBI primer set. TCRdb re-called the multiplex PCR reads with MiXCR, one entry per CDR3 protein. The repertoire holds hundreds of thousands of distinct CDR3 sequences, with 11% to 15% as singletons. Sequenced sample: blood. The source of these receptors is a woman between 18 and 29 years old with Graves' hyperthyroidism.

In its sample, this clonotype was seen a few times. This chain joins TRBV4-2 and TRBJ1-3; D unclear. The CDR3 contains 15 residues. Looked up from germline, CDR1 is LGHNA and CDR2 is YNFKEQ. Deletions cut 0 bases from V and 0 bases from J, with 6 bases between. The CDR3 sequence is CASSQEWASGNTIYF. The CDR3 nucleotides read TGTGCCAGCAGCCAAGAATGGGCCTCTGGAAACACCATATATTTT.

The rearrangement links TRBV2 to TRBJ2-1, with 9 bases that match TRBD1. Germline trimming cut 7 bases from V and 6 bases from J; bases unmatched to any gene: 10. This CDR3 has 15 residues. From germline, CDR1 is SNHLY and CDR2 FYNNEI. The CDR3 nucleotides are TGTGCCAGCACCCACCGGGACAGGGAATTCAATGAGCAGTTCTTC. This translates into CASTHRDREFNEQFF.

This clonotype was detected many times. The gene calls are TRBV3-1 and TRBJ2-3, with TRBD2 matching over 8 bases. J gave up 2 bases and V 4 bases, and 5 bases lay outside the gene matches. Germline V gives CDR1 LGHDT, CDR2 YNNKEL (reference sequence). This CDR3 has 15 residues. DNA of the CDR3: TGTGCCAGCAGCCGTCGGGGGGGCCACACAGATACGCAGTATTTT. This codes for CASSRRGGHTDTQYF.

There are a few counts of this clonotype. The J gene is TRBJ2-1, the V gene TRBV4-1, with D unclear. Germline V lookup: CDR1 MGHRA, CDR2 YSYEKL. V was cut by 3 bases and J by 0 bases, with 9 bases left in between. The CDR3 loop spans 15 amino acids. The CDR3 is CASSQTTGSYNEQFF. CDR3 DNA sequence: TGCGCCAGCAGCCAGACGACTGGCTCCTACAATGAGCAGTTCTTC.

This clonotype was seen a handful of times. The CDR3 protein is CASSPRGGRDTQYF. Here the CDR3 DNA reads TGTGCCAGCAGCCCCCGAGGGGGAAGAGATACGCAGTATTTT. V is TRBV7-9 and J is TRBJ2-3, with D possibly TRBD1 on 6 matching bases. Germline CDR1 reads SEHNR; CDR2 reads FQNEAQ (reference sequence). Trimming removed 5 bases from V and 5 bases from J, with 14 bases in between. The CDR3 has 14 amino acids.

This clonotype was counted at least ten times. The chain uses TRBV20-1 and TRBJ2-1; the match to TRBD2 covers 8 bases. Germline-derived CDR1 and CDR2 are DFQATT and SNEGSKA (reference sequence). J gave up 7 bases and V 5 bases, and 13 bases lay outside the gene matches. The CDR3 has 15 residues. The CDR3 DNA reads TGCAGTGCTTCCGTAATAGCGGGAACCTCTAATGAGCAGTTCTTC. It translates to CSASVIAGTSNEQFF.